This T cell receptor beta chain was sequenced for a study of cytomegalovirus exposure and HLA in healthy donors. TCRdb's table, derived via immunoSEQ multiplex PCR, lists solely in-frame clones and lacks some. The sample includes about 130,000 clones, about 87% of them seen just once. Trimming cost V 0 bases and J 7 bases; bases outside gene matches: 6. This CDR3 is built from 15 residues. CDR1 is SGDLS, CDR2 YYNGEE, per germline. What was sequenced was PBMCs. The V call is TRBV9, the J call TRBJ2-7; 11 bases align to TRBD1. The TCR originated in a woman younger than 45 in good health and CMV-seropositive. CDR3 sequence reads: CASSVDGTGGREQYF. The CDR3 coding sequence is TGTGCCAGCAGCGTAGACGGGACAGGGGGGAGAGAGCAGTACTTC.